A selection of T cell receptor beta chains follows, all from one sample in a study of blood T cell repertoires in COVID-19. Repertoires were generated with immunoSEQ multiplex PCR, while TCRdb's copy carries only in-frame clones and drops some. The sample includes roughly 220,000 clones, more than 80% of them seen just once. Source material: PBMCs or T cells enriched from blood (not recorded which). These receptors were collected from a woman in her thirties or forties with acute COVID-19. CDR3s include the opening cysteine and the closing phenylalanine or tryptophan. A clone size is listed for some rows: how often the clone was seen (once, few, many), or a class if it is expanded.

>TRBJ1-1|few|TRBV27
CASSFRGQNTEAFF
>TRBJ2-7|NA|TRBV4-3
CASSSGTGFEQYF
>TRBJ2-7|NA|TRBV11-2
CASSVGTGGIYEQYF
>TRBJ2-7|NA|TRBV7-7
CASSFDSGDSYEQYF
>TRBJ1-5|NA|TRBV4-2
CASSQGGGYQPQHF
>TRBJ1-1|NA|TRBV5-1
CASSTSTLDRANTEAFF
>TRBJ1-2|NA|TRBV6-5
CASSYSGTGARGYTF
>TRBJ2-5|NA|TRBV15
CATSRPGAGGQETQYF
>TRBJ1-3|NA|TRBV5-1
CASSWDRGTSGNTIYF
>TRBJ1-2|few|TRBV10-2
CASRPYRGRGGYTF
>TRBJ2-1|NA|TRBV2
CASSRVSYNEQFF
>TRBJ1-5|NA|TRBV12-5
CASGLPYQPQHF
>TRBJ2-1|NA|TRBV2
CASQEGGTSGGPGDNEQFF
>TRBJ1-1|NA|TRBV10-1
CASSESVAESTEAFF
>TRBJ2-4|once|TRBV28
CASSSRALGAKNIQYF
>TRBJ1-6|NA|TRBV9
CASSVGSQGGANSPLHF
>TRBJ2-1|once|TRBV6-5
CASMGQGSLWQFF
>TRBJ2-1|NA|TRBV5-4
CASSPRMFSGGANEQFF
>TRBJ1-1|NA|TRBV5-8
CASTFNQVDTEAFF
>TRBJ2-2|NA|TRBV5-1
CASRQPGTRNSGELFF
>TRBJ2-1|NA|TRBV13
CASSIRKRTGTENEQFF
>TRBJ1-2|once|TRBV2
CASRPTGGATDYTF
>TRBJ2-3|NA|TRBV4-1
CASSQGASGGLTDTQYF
>TRBJ1-2|NA|TRBV7-9
CASSLGSGTGGYGYTF
>TRBJ2-1|NA|TRBV9
CASSVASGNEQFF
>TRBJ1-5|once|TRBV14
CASSQASGRDQHF
>TRBJ1-4|NA|TRBV7-2
CASSPPIRGGEKLFF
>TRBJ1-1|few|TRBV18
CASSPAPASEAFF
>TRBJ1-2|NA|TRBV10-3
CAISESSNYGYTF
>TRBJ1-5|NA|TRBV4-2
CASSQDDAGLWPQHF
>TRBJ1-2|NA|TRBV7-2
CASSPATGGAQGYTF
>TRBJ1-1|NA|TRBV5-1
CASSLTSGQGGTEAFF
>TRBJ1-1|NA|TRBV7-8
CASSFSSWGRAGLNTEAFF
>TRBJ2-3|NA|TRBV6-6
CASSYKGLDTQYF
>TRBJ1-3|NA|TRBV14
CASSPEVSGNTIYF
>TRBJ1-5|many|TRBV19
CASKIQGNGNQPQHF
>TRBJ1-4|NA|TRBV7-6
CASSLTPGQSYEKLFF
>TRBJ2-5|NA|TRBV9
CASSVVSSVETQYF
>TRBJ2-6|NA|TRBV9
CASSAPRHRDREELGANVLTF
>TRBJ2-3|NA|TRBV7-9
CASSLAQKNTPLQDTQYF
>TRBJ1-1|NA|TRBV19
CASRYRANTEAFF
>TRBJ1-4|NA|TRBV7-2
CASSLTGSGRTNEKLFF
>TRBJ2-3|NA|TRBV3-1/TRBV3-2
CASSPPGTQALHTQYF
>TRBJ1-2|NA|TRBV7-9
CASSLPGPYGYTF
>TRBJ2-5|NA|TRBV5-1
CASSLVYQETQYF
>TRBJ1-2|NA|TRBV7-2
CASSLAGQGGYTF
>TRBJ1-2|NA|TRBV4-1
CASSQGGQGNYGYTF
>TRBJ2-1|NA|TRBV7-3
CASSLGQVNEQFF
>TRBJ1-5|NA|TRBV4-1
CASSQDRGQGADQPQHF
>TRBJ1-5|NA|TRBV19
CASTSRGSVSNQPQHF
>TRBJ1-2|NA|TRBV15
CATSSLSDRGGYTF
>TRBJ1-1|NA|TRBV9
CASSASGGNTEAFF
>TRBJ2-3|NA|TRBV9
CASSHNLAGGSTDTQYF